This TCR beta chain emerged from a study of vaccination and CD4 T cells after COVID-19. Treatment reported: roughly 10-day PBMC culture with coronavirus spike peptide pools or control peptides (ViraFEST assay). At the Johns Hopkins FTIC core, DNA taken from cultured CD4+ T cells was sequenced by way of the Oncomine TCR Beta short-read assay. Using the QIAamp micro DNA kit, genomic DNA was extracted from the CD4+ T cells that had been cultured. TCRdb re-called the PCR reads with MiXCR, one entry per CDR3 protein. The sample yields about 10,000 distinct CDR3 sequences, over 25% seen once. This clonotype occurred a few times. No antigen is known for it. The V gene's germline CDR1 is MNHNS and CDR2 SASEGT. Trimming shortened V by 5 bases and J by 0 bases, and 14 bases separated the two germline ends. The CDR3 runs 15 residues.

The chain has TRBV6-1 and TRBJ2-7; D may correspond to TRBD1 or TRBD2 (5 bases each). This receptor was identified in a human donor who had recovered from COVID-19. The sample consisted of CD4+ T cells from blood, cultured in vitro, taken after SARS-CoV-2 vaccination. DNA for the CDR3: TGTGCCAGCAGTCTTTCCGGGGCCCTCTCCTACGAGCAGTACTTC. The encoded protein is CASSLSGALSYEQYF.